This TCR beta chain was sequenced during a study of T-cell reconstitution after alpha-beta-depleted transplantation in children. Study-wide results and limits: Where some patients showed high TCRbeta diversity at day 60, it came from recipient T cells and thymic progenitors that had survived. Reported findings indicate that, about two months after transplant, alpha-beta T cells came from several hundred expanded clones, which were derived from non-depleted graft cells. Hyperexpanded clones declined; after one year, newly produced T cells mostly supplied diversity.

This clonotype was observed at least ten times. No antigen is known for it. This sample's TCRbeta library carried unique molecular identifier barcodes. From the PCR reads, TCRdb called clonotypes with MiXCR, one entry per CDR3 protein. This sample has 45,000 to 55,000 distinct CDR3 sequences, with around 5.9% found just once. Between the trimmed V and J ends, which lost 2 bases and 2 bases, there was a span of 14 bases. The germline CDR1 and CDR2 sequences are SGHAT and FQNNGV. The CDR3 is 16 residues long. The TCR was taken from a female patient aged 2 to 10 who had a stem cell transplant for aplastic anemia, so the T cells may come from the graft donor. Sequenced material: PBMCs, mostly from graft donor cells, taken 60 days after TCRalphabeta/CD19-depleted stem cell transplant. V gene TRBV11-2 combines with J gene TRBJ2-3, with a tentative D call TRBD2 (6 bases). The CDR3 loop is CASSLMSAGSTDTQYF. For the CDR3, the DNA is TGTGCCAGCAGCTTAATGTCGGCGGGGTCCACAGATACGCAGTATTTT. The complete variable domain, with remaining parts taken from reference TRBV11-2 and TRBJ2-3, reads EAGVAQSPRYKIIEKRQSVAFWCNPISGHATLYWYQQILGQGPKLLIQFQNNGVVDDSQLPKDRFSAERLKGVDSTLKIQPAKLEDSAVYLCASSLMSAGSTDTQYFGPGTRLTVL.